Following are 30 T cell receptor beta chains from one sample sequenced in a study of blood T cell repertoires in COVID-19 (TCRdb year 2020). The library was produced with the immunoSEQ multiplex PCR assay. TCRdb provides this immuneACCESS table in a form limited to in-frame rearrangements. Some clones are lacking; in checked studies, under half of them reflect an unresolved V gene, and why the rest are absent is not known. The sample records approximately 390,000 clones, over 75% of which are singletons. The ten top clones hold about 2.5% of the sample. Sequenced: peripheral blood. These receptors were collected from a woman aged 55-70 years with COVID-19, enrolled during active disease.

The rearrangement links TRBV5-6 to TRBJ1-1; a weak D match, TRBD1 (5 bases). V gave up 2 bases and J gave up 1 base, with 6 bases separating them. Germline assignment: CDR1 SGHDT and CDR2 YYEEEE. The CDR3 is made up of 13 amino acids. CDR3 in DNA: TGTGCCAGCAGCTTACAGGCGAACACTGAAGCTTTCTTT. It is translated as CASSLQANTEAFF.

The chain carries TRBV6-1 and TRBJ1-1; 10 bases align to TRBD1. Germline V lookup: CDR1 MNHNS, CDR2 SASEGT. This CDR3 has 14 residues. With V trimmed by 3 bases and J by 5 bases, 3 bases remained unmatched. For the CDR3, the DNA is TGTGCCAGCAGTGACGACAGGGGGCTGACTGAAGCTTTCTTT. Protein product: CASSDDRGLTEAFF.

The chain recombines TRBV5-1 with TRBJ2-1, with D hard to call. V lost 3 bases, J lost 4 bases, and 14 bases lay in between. The V gene's germline CDR1 is SGHRS and CDR2 YFSETQ. The CDR3 runs to 15 residues. The CDR3 DNA reads as TGCGCCAGCAGCTACACCATTTCTTATTACAATGAGCAGTTCTTC. Amino acids: CASSYTISYYNEQFF.

This clone was seen once. V usage is TRBV6-5 and J usage is TRBJ1-4, with D uncertain. The CDR3 contains 13 residues. Germline loops: CDR1 MNHEY, CDR2 SVGAGI. V lost 3 bases and J 8 bases, leaving 10 bases between the germline ends. This CDR3 reads CASSYIEGEKLFF. CDR3 sequence (DNA): TGTGCCAGCAGTTATATAGAGGGCGAAAAACTGTTTTTT.

V is TRBV29-1 and J is TRBJ1-1; D is unresolved. CDR1 is SQVTM and CDR2 is ANQGSEA in the germline V gene. This CDR3 contains 14 residues. Deletions cut 7 bases from V and 1 base from J, with 16 bases between. The CDR3 coding sequence is TGCAGCGCCACCCTTGGAGGAACGAACACTGAAGCTTTCTTT. It translates to CSATLGGTNTEAFF.

This clone was detected a few times. The chain employs TRBV3-1 (or the pseudogene TRBV3-2) and TRBJ2-1, with 7 positions matching TRBD1. The CDR3 consists of 14 residues. Germline V gene sequence: CDR1 LGHDT, CDR2 YNNKEL (reference sequence). V was clipped by 3 bases and J by 6 bases; unmatched bases: 5. The CDR3 DNA reads as TGTGCCAGCAGCCACCGCTCAGGGGGCAATGAGCAGTTCTTC. Encoded protein: CASSHRSGGNEQFF.

V and J are TRBV7-2 and TRBJ2-3; D might be TRBD2 (5 bases). Per germline, CDR1 SGHTA and CDR2 FQGNSA. This CDR3 spans 14 amino acids. Trimming left V 1 base short and J 5 bases short, with 10 bases between. The CDR3 spells CASSLGTSGDTQYF. The CDR3 DNA is TGTGCCAGCAGCTTAGGGACTTCCGGAGATACGCAGTATTTT.

The chain carries TRBV28 and TRBJ1-2; D is unresolved. V lost 3 bases to trimming and J lost 8 bases, with 22 bases between them. Germline values: CDR1 MDHEN, CDR2 SYDVKM. This CDR3 is built from 16 residues. The CDR3 reads CASSLGRDSTRGGYTF. CDR3 sequence (DNA): TGTGCCAGCAGTTTGGGGAGAGACTCAACCAGAGGAGGCTACACCTTC.

This clone was seen only a few times. The chain recombines TRBV28 with TRBJ2-3, with TRBD2 identical over 12 bases. This CDR3 comprises 16 residues. With V trimmed by 8 bases and J by 5 bases, 11 bases remained unmatched. Germline V gene lookup returns CDR1 MDHEN and CDR2 SYDVKM. As DNA, the CDR3 is TGTGCCAGCTCTTGGGCGACTAGCGGGGGTAGAGATACGCAGTATTTT. Protein sequence: CASSWATSGGRDTQYF. The full variable domain, completed using reference TRBV28 and TRBJ2-3, is DVKVTQSSRYLVKRTGEKVFLECVQDMDHENMFWYRQDPGLGLRLIYFSYDVKMKEKGDIPEGYSVSREKKERFSLILESASTNQTSMYLCASSWATSGGRDTQYFGPGTRLTVL.

This sequence joins TRBV7-8 and TRBJ2-7, with 8 bases lining up with TRBD1. This CDR3 contains 16 residues. V gave up 5 bases and J gave up 7 bases; unmatched junction bases: 16. Germline V gene lookup returns CDR1 SGHVS and CDR2 FQNEAQ. DNA of the CDR3: TGTGCCAGCAGCGGTATAGGGGGACAGGCCTCGGGGGAGCAGTACTTC. Residues: CASSGIGGQASGEQYF. The variable domain in full, with the rest retrieved from reference TRBV7-8 and TRBJ2-7, is GAGVSQSPRYKVAKRGQDVALRCDPISGHVSLFWYQQALGQGPEFLTYFQNEAQLDKSGLPSDRFFAERPEGSVSTLKIQRTQQEDSAVYLCASSGIGGQASGEQYFGPGTRLTVT.

The V call is TRBV7-2, the J call TRBJ2-2; D gene unclear. The germline gives CDR1 SGHTA, CDR2 FQGNSA. V lost 5 bases and J lost 6, with 10 bases in between. The CDR3 is 13 amino acids. For the CDR3, the DNA is TGTGCCAGCAGCCCTTCAGGCCCCGGGGAGCTGTTTTTT. Its protein is CASSPSGPGELFF.

This sequence joins TRBV5-1 and TRBJ1-2, with D tentatively TRBD1 (6 bases). CDR1 is SGHRS and CDR2 is YFSETQ in the germline V gene. CDR3 size: 13 residues. Trimming took 4 bases from V and 6 from J, leaving 13 bases between them. The CDR3 here is CASSLSYRDGYTF. The CDR3 bases are TGCGCCAGCAGCCTATCGTACAGGGATGGCTACACCTTC.

This chain connects TRBV5-6 to TRBJ2-7; 8 nucleotides agree with TRBD1. Germline values: CDR1 SGHDT, CDR2 YYEEEE. V was clipped by 5 bases and J by 0 bases; unmatched bases: 10. The CDR3 totals 16 residues. CDR3 coding DNA: TGTGCCAGCAGTCTCCCCGGGACAGGCCGCTCCTACGAGCAGTACTTC. It encodes CASSLPGTGRSYEQYF.

The chain recombines TRBV30 with TRBJ1-1; TRBD1 is a possible D gene (6 bases). Trimming cost V 7 bases and J 3 bases, with 18 bases left between them. This CDR3 spans 14 amino acids. The V gene's germline CDR1 is GTSNPN and CDR2 SVGIG (reference sequence). CDR3 sequence: CASERGQGYTEAFF. The CDR3 bases are TGTGCCTCCGAAAGGGGCCAGGGGTACACTGAAGCTTTCTTT.

This chain links TRBV5-1 with TRBJ2-7, with 12 nucleotides matching TRBD2. Germline values: CDR1 SGHRS, CDR2 YFSETQ. CDR3 length equals 18 residues. J lost 0 bases, V lost 2 bases, and 9 bases had no gene match. The CDR3 region is CASSLRLAGASDSYEQYF. For the CDR3, the DNA is TGCGCCAGCAGCTTACGACTAGCGGGGGCCTCCGACTCCTACGAGCAGTACTTC.

The V call is TRBV7-8, the J call TRBJ1-1; 9 bases align to TRBD1. The CDR3 is 14 amino acids. Germline CDR1 reads SGHVS; CDR2 reads FQNEAQ. Trimming at V came to 2 bases and at J to 6 bases, leaving 4 bases not matched to a gene. This chain's CDR3 is CASSLPGQGPEAFF. The CDR3 nucleotides read TGTGCCAGCAGCTTACCGGGACAGGGCCCTGAAGCTTTCTTT.

This chain links TRBV28 with TRBJ1-2; 9 positions match TRBD1. V shed 6 bases and J 4 bases; nucleotides not matched to a gene: 6. From germline, CDR1 is MDHEN and CDR2 SYDVKM. This CDR3 comprises 14 residues. Here the CDR3 DNA reads TGTGCCAGCAGGGGACAGGGAAACCCCTATGGCTACACCTTC. It codes for CASRGQGNPYGYTF.

The rearrangement links TRBV5-1 to TRBJ1-4, with a weak D call TRBD1 (5 bases). The CDR3 spans 13 residues. V was cut by 1 base and J by 8 bases, with 9 bases left in between. The germline CDR1 and CDR2 sequences are SGHRS and YFSETQ. CDR3 bases: TGCGCCAGCAGCTTGAACTCAGGGGAAAAACTGTTTTTT. It is translated as CASSLNSGEKLFF. The whole variable domain, filled in from reference TRBV5-1 and TRBJ1-4, reads KAGVTQTPRYLIKTRGQQVTLSCSPISGHRSVSWYQQTPGQGLQFLFEYFSETQRNKGNFPGRFSGRQFSNSRSEMNVSTLELGDSALYLCASSLNSGEKLFFGSGTQLSVL.

J is TRBJ1-6 and V is TRBV27, with D unresolved. Germline CDR1 and CDR2: MNHEY and SMNVEV (reference sequence). This CDR3 region has 16 residues. The V gene lost 2 bases and the J gene lost 8 bases, with 16 bases spanning the gap. The CDR3 DNA sequence: TGTGCCAGCAGTTTACGAGCGCCAAGGGAGTATTCACCCCTCCACTTT. Amino acids: CASSLRAPREYSPLHF.

The gene calls are TRBV27 and TRBJ2-3; 13 nucleotides match TRBD2. Germline assignment: CDR1 MNHEY and CDR2 SMNVEV (reference sequence). V lost 5 bases, J lost 5 bases, and 7 bases stayed unmatched. The CDR3 is made up of 16 amino acids. The CDR3 loop is CASSPGTSGVLDTQYF. DNA of the CDR3: TGTGCCAGCAGTCCCGGGACTAGCGGGGTTCTAGATACGCAGTATTTT.

This chain links TRBV11-2 with TRBJ2-1; 14 nucleotides align to TRBD2. The V gene end was trimmed by 5 bases and the J gene end by 7 bases; junction bases not matched to a gene: 7. From germline, CDR1 is SGHAT and CDR2 FQNNGV. CDR3 size: 16 residues. The CDR3 sequence: CASSRPGLAGENEQFF. The CDR3 DNA sequence: TGTGCCAGCAGCCGGCCGGGACTAGCGGGGGAAAATGAGCAGTTCTTC.

The chain couples TRBV6-4 to TRBJ2-2; D is uncertain. Germline lookup yields CDR1 MRHNA and CDR2 SNTAGT. This CDR3 spans 11 amino acids. The V and J ends lost 4 bases and 7 bases respectively, with 4 bases between them. This CDR3 reads CASSAGGELFF. The CDR3 coding sequence is TGTGCCAGCAGTGCCGGCGGGGAGCTGTTTTTT.

This chain links TRBV5-1 with TRBJ1-4; tentative D call: TRBD1 (6 bases). Germline-derived CDR1 and CDR2 are SGHRS and YFSETQ. The CDR3 runs to 16 residues. Trimming left V 4 bases short and J 4 bases short, with 17 bases between. CDR3 residues: CASSPGAALDNEKLFF. The CDR3 coding sequence is TGCGCCAGCAGCCCAGGGGCGGCTCTGGATAATGAAAAACTGTTTTTT.

This chain uses TRBV6-2 or TRBV6-3 with TRBJ1-2; TRBD1 matches 9 bases. This CDR3 spans 16 amino acids. J gave up 8 bases and V 6 bases, and 16 bases lay outside the gene matches. In germline, CDR1 is MNHEY, CDR2 SVGEGT. CDR3 sequence (DNA): TGTGCCAGCAGCCCTGACCCCGGGACAGGGACCTGGGGCTACACCTTC. This codes for CASSPDPGTGTWGYTF.

This rearrangement joins TRBV5-8 to TRBJ1-3; D remains unclear. V was shortened by 5 bases and J by 0 bases, with 12 bases between the two germline ends. Germline V gene sequence: CDR1 SGHTS, CDR2 YDEGEE. This CDR3 has 15 residues. The CDR3 region is CASSSGVTSGNTIYF. CDR3 in DNA: TGTGCCAGCAGTTCAGGCGTTACCTCTGGAAACACCATATATTTT.

The chain is built from TRBV9 and TRBJ1-5, with a tentative D call TRBD1 (6 bases). V shed 0 bases and J shed 7 bases, with 20 bases lying between them. The CDR3 is 17 amino acids. CDR1 is SGDLS, CDR2 YYNGEE, per germline. The CDR3 loop is CASSVGVGQGLEQPQHF. CDR3 DNA: TGTGCCAGCAGCGTAGGAGTGGGGCAGGGGCTAGAACAGCCCCAGCATTTT.

This chain uses TRBV10-3 with TRBJ1-2; D is perhaps TRBD1 (5 bases). The V end lost 3 bases, the J end lost 4 bases, and 15 bases lay between the germline ends. The CDR3 loop spans 15 amino acids. The germline CDR1 and CDR2 sequences are ENHRY and SYGVKD. CDR3: CAISDQDTHPYGYTF. The DNA of the CDR3 is TGTGCCATCAGTGATCAGGACACCCACCCCTATGGCTACACCTTC.

The chain is built from TRBV2 and TRBJ2-5; TRBD2 aligns across 8 bases. The CDR3 length is 15 residues. Germline CDR1 reads SNHLY; CDR2 reads FYNNEI. The V gene end was trimmed by 6 bases and the J gene end by 2 bases; junction bases not matched to a gene: 8. This CDR3 reads CASRLGGGPQETQYF. As DNA, the CDR3 is TGTGCCAGCAGGCTGGGCGGGGGGCCGCAAGAGACCCAGTACTTC.

CDR3 sequence: CSVVGEGGNTIYF. Here the CDR3 DNA reads TGCAGCGTTGTGGGGGAGGGTGGAAACACCATATATTTT. This chain links TRBV29-1 with TRBJ1-3, with D perhaps TRBD1 (5 bases). V lost 4 bases and J lost 3, with 10 bases in between. In germline, CDR1 is SQVTM, CDR2 ANQGSEA. This CDR3 contains 13 residues. The full variable domain, in which reference TRBV29-1 and TRBJ1-3 provide the parts outside the CDR3, is SAVISQKPSRDICQRGTSLTIQCQVDSQVTMMFWYRQQPGQSLTLIATANQGSEATYESGFVIDKFPISRPNLTFSTLTVSNMSPEDSSIYLCSVVGEGGNTIYFGEGSWLTVV.

The V and J genes are TRBV7-9 and TRBJ1-3; D not resolved. CDR1 and CDR2 from the germline V gene are SEHNR and FQNEAQ (reference sequence). This CDR3 is built from 16 residues. V dropped 2 bases and J dropped 0 bases, with 11 bases sitting between them. In DNA, the CDR3 is TGTGCCAGCAGCTTAATACAGCCCTTCTCTGGAAACACCATATATTTT. This translates into CASSLIQPFSGNTIYF.